This T cell receptor (beta chain) came from a study of long-term antiretroviral therapy in people with HIV. It was version v3.0 of the immunoSEQ assay that was run at survey level. Data came from immunoSEQ multiplex PCR; TCRdb stores just in-frame clones and leaves some out. Of about 20,000 clones listed, approximately 73% were seen once; the top ten hold approximately 15%. General observations from the study: The repertoire was dominated at all time points by clones expanded before ART.

This clone was seen only once. Its antigen is not known. This CDR3 has 18 amino acids. Germline V gene sequence: CDR1 LGHNA, CDR2 YNFKEQ. Trimming cost V 6 bases and J 4 bases; bases outside gene matches: 10. PBMC samples from each donor numbered at least one pre-ART and at least two post-ART. This clonotype was sampled from a woman aged 50 to 60 with HIV. The specimen was unsorted PBMCs, collected approximately 2.5 years before starting antiretroviral therapy. This chain uses TRBV4-2 with TRBJ2-2, with 14 bases fitting TRBD2. In DNA, the CDR3 is TGTGCCAGCAGGTTAGGGACTAGCGGGGGTTGGTCCACCGGGGAGCTGTTTTTT. The encoded protein is CASRLGTSGGWSTGELFF.